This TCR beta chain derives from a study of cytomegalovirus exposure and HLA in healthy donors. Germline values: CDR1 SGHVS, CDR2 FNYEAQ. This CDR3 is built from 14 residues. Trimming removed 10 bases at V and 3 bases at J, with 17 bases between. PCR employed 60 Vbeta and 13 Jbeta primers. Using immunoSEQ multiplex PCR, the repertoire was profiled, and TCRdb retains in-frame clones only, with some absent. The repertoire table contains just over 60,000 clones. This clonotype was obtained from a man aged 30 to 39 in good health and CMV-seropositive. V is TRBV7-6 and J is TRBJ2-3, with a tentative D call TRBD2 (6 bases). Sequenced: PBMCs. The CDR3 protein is CATPPGDQTDTQYF. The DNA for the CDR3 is TGTGCCACTCCCCCGGGGGACCAAACAGATACGCAGTATTTT.